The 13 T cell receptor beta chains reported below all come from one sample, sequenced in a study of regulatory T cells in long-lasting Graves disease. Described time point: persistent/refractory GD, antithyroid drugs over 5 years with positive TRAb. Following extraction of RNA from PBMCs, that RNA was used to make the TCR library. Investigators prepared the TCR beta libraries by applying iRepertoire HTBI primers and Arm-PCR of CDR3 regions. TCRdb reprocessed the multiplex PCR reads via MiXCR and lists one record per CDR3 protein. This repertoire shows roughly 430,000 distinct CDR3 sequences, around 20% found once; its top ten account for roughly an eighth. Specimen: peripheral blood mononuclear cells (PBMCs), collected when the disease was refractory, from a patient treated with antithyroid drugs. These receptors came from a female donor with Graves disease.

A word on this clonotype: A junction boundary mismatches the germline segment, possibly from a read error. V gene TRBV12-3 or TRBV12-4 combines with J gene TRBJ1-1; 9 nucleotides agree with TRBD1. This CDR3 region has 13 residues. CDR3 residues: CASRRTGDTEAVF. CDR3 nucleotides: TGTGCCAGCAGAAGGACAGGGGACACTGAAGCTGTCTTT.

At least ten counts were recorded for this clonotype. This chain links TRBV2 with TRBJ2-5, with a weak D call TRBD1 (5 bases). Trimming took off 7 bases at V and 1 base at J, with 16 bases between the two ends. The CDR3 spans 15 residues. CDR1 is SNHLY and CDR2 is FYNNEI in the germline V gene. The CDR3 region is CASIRGRGSQETQYF. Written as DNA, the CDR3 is TGTGCCAGCATAAGGGGCAGAGGCTCCCAAGAGACCCAGTACTTC. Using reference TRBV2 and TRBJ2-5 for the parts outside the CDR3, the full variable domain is EPEVTQTPSHQVTQMGQEVILRCVPISNHLYFYWYRQILGQKVEFLVSFYNNEISEKSEIFDDQFSVERPDGSNFTLKIRSTKLEDSAMYFCASIRGRGSQETQYFGPGTRLLVL.

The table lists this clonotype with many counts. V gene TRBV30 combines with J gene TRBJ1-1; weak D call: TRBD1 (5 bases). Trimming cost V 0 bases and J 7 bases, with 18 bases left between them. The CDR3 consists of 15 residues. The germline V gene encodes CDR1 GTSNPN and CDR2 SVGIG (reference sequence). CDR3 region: CAWSVGLGTANEAFF. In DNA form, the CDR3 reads TGTGCCTGGAGTGTAGGGTTAGGGACGGCCAATGAAGCTTTCTTT.

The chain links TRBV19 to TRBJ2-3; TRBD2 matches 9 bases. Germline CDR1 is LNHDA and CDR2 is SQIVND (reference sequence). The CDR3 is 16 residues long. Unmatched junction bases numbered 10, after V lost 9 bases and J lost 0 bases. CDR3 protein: CASKPGLAASTDTQYF. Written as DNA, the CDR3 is TGTGCCAGCAAGCCGGGACTAGCAGCTAGCACAGATACGCAGTATTTT.

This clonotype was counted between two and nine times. This CDR3 reads CASSRSGITYEQYF. In DNA, the CDR3 is TGTGCCAGCAGCCGGAGTGGGATTACCTACGAGCAGTACTTC. The chain uses TRBV5-4 and TRBJ2-7; D ambiguous. Trimming shortened V by 4 bases and J by 2 bases, and 13 bases separated the two germline ends. Germline-derived CDR1 and CDR2 are SGHNT and YYREEE (reference sequence). The CDR3 is made up of 14 amino acids.

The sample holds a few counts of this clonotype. This chain's CDR3 is CASSTRDRGNNQPQHF. The CDR3 nucleotides are TGTGCCAGTAGTACTCGGGACAGGGGAAATAATCAGCCCCAGCATTTT. The chain joins TRBV19 to TRBJ1-5; 10 nucleotides agree with TRBD1. J lost 4 bases, V lost 4 bases, and 7 bases had no gene match. The CDR3 length is 16 residues. CDR1 is LNHDA, CDR2 SQIVND, per germline (reference sequence).

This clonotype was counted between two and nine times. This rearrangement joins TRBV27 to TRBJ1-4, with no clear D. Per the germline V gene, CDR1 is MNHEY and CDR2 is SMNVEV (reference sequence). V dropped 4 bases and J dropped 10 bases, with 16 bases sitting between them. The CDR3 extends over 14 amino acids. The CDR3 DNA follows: TGTGCCAGCAGTTCCGGGCCTTCTATCTCAAAACTGTTTTTT. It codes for CASSSGPSISKLFF.

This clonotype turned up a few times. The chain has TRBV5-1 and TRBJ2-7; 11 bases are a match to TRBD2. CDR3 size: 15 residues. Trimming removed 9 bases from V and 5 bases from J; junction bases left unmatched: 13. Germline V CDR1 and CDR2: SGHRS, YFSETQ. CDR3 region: CATSGLAAWLDEQYF. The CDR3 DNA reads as TGCGCCACATCGGGACTAGCGGCCTGGCTTGACGAGCAGTACTTC.

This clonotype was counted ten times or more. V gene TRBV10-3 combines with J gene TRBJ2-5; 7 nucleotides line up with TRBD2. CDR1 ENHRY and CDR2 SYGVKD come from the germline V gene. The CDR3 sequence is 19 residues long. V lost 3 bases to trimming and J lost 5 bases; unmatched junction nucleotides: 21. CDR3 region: CAISDSALGDSGLHETQYF. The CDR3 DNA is TGTGCCATCAGTGATTCTGCGTTGGGGGATAGCGGGCTTCATGAGACCCAGTACTTC.

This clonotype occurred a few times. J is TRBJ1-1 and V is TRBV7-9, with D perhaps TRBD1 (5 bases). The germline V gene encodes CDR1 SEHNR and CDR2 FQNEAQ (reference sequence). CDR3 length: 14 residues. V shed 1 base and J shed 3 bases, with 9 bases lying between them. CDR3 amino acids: CASSLGRDYTEAFF. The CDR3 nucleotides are TGTGCCAGCAGCTTAGGCAGGGACTACACTGAAGCTTTCTTT.

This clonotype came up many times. The CDR3 sequence: CASSSPVTGAWGNTIYF. As DNA, the CDR3 is TGTGCCAGCAGTTCCCCGGTTACCGGGGCGTGGGGAAACACCATATATTTT. This chain connects TRBV28 to TRBJ1-3, with a possible D match to TRBD1 (5 bases). This CDR3 comprises 17 residues. Germline V gene data show CDR1 as MDHEN and CDR2 as SYDVKM. V lost 4 bases and J lost 4, with 20 bases in between.

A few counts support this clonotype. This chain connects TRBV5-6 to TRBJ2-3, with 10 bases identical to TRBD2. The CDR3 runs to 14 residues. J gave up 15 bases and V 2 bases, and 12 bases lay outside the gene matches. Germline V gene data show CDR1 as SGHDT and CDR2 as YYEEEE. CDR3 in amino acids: CASSFLAGDIRVYF. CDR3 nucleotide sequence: TGTGCCAGCAGCTTTCTAGCGGGAGACATCCGGGTTTATTTT. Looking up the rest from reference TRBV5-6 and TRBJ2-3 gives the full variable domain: DAGVTQSPTHLIKTRGQQVTLRCSPKSGHDTVSWYQQALGQGPQFIFQYYEEEERQRGNFPDRFSGHQFPNYSSELNVNALLLGDSALYLCASSFLAGDIRVYFGPGTRLTVL.

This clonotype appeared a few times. The CDR3 sequence: CASSTGVSYGYTF. In DNA, the CDR3 is TGTGCCAGCAGTACAGGGGTGAGCTATGGCTACACCTTC. V usage is TRBV27 and J usage is TRBJ1-2; TRBD1 agrees at 7 bases. This CDR3 is built from 13 residues. Looked up from germline, CDR1 is MNHEY and CDR2 is SMNVEV (reference sequence). V was pared by 5 bases and J by 4 bases, with 4 bases of the junction left unmatched.